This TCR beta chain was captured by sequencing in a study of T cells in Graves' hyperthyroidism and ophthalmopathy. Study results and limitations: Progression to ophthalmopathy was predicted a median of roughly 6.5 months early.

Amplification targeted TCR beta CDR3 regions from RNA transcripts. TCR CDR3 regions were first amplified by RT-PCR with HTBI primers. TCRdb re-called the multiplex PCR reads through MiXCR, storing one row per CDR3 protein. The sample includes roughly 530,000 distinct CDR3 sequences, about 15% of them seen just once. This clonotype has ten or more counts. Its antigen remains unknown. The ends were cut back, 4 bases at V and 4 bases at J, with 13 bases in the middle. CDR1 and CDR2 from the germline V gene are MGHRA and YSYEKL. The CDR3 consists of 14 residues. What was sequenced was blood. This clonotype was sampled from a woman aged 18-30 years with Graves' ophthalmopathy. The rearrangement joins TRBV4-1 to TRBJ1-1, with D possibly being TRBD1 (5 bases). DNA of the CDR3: TGCGCCAGCAGCCCCAATTTGGGGGGCACTGAAGCTTTCTTT. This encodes CASSPNLGGTEAFF.